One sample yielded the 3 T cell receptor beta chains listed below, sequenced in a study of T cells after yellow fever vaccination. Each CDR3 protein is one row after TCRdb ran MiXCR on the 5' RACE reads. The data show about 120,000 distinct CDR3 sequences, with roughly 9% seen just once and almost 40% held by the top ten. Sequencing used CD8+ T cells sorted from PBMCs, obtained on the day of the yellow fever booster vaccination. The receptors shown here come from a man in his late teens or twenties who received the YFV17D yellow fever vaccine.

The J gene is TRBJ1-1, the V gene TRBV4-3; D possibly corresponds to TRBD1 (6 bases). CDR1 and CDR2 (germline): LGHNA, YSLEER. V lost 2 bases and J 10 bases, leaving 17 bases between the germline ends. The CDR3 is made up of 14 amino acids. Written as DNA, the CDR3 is TGCGCCAGCAGCCAACTTCTACAGGGAGGAACAGCTTTCTTT. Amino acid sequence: CASSQLLQGGTAFF.

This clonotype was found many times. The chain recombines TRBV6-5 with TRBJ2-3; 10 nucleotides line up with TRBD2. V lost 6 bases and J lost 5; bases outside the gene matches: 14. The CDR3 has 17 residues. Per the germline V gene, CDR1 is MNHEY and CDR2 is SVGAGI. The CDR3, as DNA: TGTGCCAGCAGCTCGCTAGCAGCGGGGGGGCCGAAAGATACGCAGTATTTT. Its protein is CASSSLAAGGPKDTQYF.

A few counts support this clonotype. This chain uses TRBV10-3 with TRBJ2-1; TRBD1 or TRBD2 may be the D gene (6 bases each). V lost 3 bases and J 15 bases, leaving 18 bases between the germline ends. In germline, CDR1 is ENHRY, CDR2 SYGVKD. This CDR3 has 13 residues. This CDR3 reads CAISDRGPPGLFF. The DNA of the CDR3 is TGTGCCATCAGTGACCGGGGGCCCCCCGGACTGTTCTTC.